A selection of T cell receptor beta chains follows, all from one sample in a study of shared clonotypes between healthy human individuals. Assay used: immunoSEQ multiplex PCR; TCRdb lists only in-frame clones, some missing. The table has about 450,000 clones, 70% to 85% seen once. The sequencing input was PBMCs. These receptors were taken from a middle-aged woman in good health. Some clones in this sample may be carry-over from other donors' samples. Each CDR3 is given with its conserved first and last residue. D genes are given only for firm matches. Clone size is shown for a subset of rows, as once, few, many or a class of expanded clone.

j_gene | v_gene | abundance | d_gene | CDR3nt | CDR3aa
TRBJ2-7 | TRBV7-6 | . | TRBD2 | TGTGCCAGCAGCTTATCGGCGGGAGGGCCAGGGGGCTACGAGCAGTACTTC | CASSLSAGGPGGYEQYF
TRBJ2-2 | TRBV4-2 | few | . | TGTGCCAGCAGCCAAGAAGCGTCGAGCACCGGGGAGCTGTTTTTT | CASSQEASSTGELFF
TRBJ1-6 | TRBV18 | . | TRBD1 | TGTGCCAGCTCACCGGGACAGTATAATTCACCCCTCCACTTT | CASSPGQYNSPLHF
TRBJ2-1 | TRBV7-9 | . | . | TGTGCCAGCAGCCCCTTCGACGGTCCCTACAATGAGCAGTTCTTC | CASSPFDGPYNEQFF
TRBJ2-1 | TRBV15 | . | . | TGTGCCACCAGTCAGGACCTCTCCTACAATGAGCAGTTCTTC | CATSQDLSYNEQFF
TRBJ2-5 | TRBV27 | . | . | TGTGCCAGCAGTTTCAGCGAAGGAGAGGAGACCCAGTACTTC | CASSFSEGEETQYF
TRBJ1-2 | TRBV5-6 | few | . | TGTGCCAGCAGCAGTACAAACTATGGCTACACCTTC | CASSSTNYGYTF
TRBJ2-2 | TRBV28 | . | . | TGTGCCAGCAGTGGGTCCGGGACGGGGAACACCGGGGAGCTGTTTTTT | CASSGSGTGNTGELFF
TRBJ2-5 | TRBV27 | once | . | TGTGCCAGCAGTTTATCGGGGGTGGAGACCCAGTACTTC | CASSLSGVETQYF
TRBJ1-4 | TRBV7-2 | many | TRBD1 | TGTGCCAGCAGGTTACGTTCAGGGGGGAATGAAAAACTGTTTTTT | CASRLRSGGNEKLFF
TRBJ2-6 | TRBV5-5 | . | . | TGTGCCAGCAGCATCCTGCCAGTAGCACCCTCTGGGGCCAACGTCCTGACTTTC | CASSILPVAPSGANVLTF
TRBJ1-2 | TRBV10-3 | . | . | TGTGCCATCAGTGTGGGCAGGGAAGATGGCTACACCTTC | CAISVGREDGYTF
TRBJ1-5 | TRBV4-1 | . | . | TGCGCCAGCAGCCAAGCCGGCAATAGCAATCAGCCCCAGCATTTT | CASSQAGNSNQPQHF
TRBJ2-1 | TRBV2 | . | TRBD1 | TGTGCCAGCAGTGAGTCTACAGGGGTCCCCTACAATGAGCAGTTCTTC | CASSESTGVPYNEQFF
TRBJ2-3 | TRBV5-4 | . | TRBD2 | TGTGCCAGCAGCTTAGCGGGAGTGGTAGATACGCAGTATTTT | CASSLAGVVDTQYF
TRBJ2-1 | TRBV7-8 | . | . | TGTGCCAGCAGCTCCTCGAGGTACAATGAGCAGTTCTTC | CASSSSRYNEQFF
TRBJ1-1 | TRBV13 | . | . | TGTGCCAGCAGCTTTATGATGTTTAGGACGGACCCTGAAGCTTTCTTT | CASSFMMFRTDPEAFF
TRBJ1-1 | TRBV9 | few | . | TGTGCCAGCAGCGTAGCTGGGGGTGGCACTGAAGCTTTCTTT | CASSVAGGGTEAFF
TRBJ2-5 | TRBV5-1 | . | TRBD2 | TGCGCCAGCAGCCGCCGGACTAGCGGACCCCAAGAGACCCAGTACTTC | CASSRRTSGPQETQYF
TRBJ2-3 | TRBV7-2 | . | TRBD2 | TGTGCCAGCAGCTTAGGCCTAGCGGGAGGGCCGAGCACAGATACGCAGTATTTT | CASSLGLAGGPSTDTQYF
TRBJ2-3 | TRBV7-2 | . | TRBD2 | TGTGCCAGCAGCTTCACCCCGGGACTAGCGACAGATACGCAGTATTTT | CASSFTPGLATDTQYF
TRBJ2-1 | TRBV30 | once | TRBD2 | TGTGCCTGGAGAACCGGGACTAGCGCCAATGAGCAGTTCTTC | CAWRTGTSANEQFF
TRBJ1-2 | TRBV4-3 | few | . | TGCGCCAGCAGCCAAGAACCTAGGACAGGCTACACCTTC | CASSQEPRTGYTF
TRBJ1-5 | TRBV11-3 | . | . | TGTGCCAGCAGCTTAGGGAGAACGGGTCAGCCCCAGCATTTT | CASSLGRTGQPQHF
TRBJ2-7 | TRBV5-1 | . | TRBD1 | TGCGCCAGCAGCCTGAGGACAGGCGCCACCCTCTACGAGCAGTACTTC | CASSLRTGATLYEQYF
TRBJ2-1 | TRBV5-1 | . | TRBD2 | TGCGCCAGCAGCTTGGGCCGGACTAGCGGGTACAATGAGCAGTTCTTC | CASSLGRTSGYNEQFF
TRBJ2-3 | TRBV27 | once | TRBD1 | TGTGCCAGCAGCTCGGGACAGGGGAGAGATACGCAGTATTTT | CASSSGQGRDTQYF
TRBJ2-7 | TRBV5-6 | few | TRBD1 | TGTGCCAGCAGCTTGCGGACAGGGTTTCTCGTGTACGAGCAGTACTTC | CASSLRTGFLVYEQYF
TRBJ2-2 | TRBV7-8 | . | TRBD2 | TGTGCCAGCAGCCCGAGCCGAGCGGGATCAAGGGGCGGGGAGCTGTTTTTT | CASSPSRAGSRGGELFF
TRBJ2-7 | TRBV28 | . | . | TGTGCCAGCAGTTTGACCCCCCAGGCAGGGGTTTACGAGCAGTACTTC | CASSLTPQAGVYEQYF
TRBJ1-1 | TRBV6-1 | few | . | TGTGCCAGCAGCTGGACAGACCTGAACACTGAAGCTTTCTTT | CASSWTDLNTEAFF
TRBJ2-5 | TRBV9 | . | TRBD2 | TGTGCCAGCAGCGTAAGGGGACTAGCGGGACACCGGGAGACCCAGTACTTC | CASSVRGLAGHRETQYF
TRBJ1-5 | TRBV19 | . | . | TGTGCCAGTAGTATAGTGGAGGGCGGCAATCAGCCCCAGCATTTT | CASSIVEGGNQPQHF
TRBJ2-3 | TRBV25-1 | . | . | TGTGCCAGCAGTGAATTCGAGGGGGGGATTGGTACGCAGTATTTT | CASSEFEGGIGTQYF
TRBJ2-4 | TRBV7-2 | . | . | TGTGCCAGCAGCTTAGGGCAGGCTCAACAGTACTTC | CASSLGQAQQYF
TRBJ2-2 | TRBV5-4 | . | TRBD1 | TGTGCCAGCAGCTCCGGGCCAGGGGGCACCGGGGAGCTGTTTTTT | CASSSGPGGTGELFF
TRBJ1-1 | TRBV7-8 | once | . | TGTGCCAGCAGCATCTACAGCCTCATGAACACTGAAGCTTTCTTT | CASSIYSLMNTEAFF
TRBJ2-7 | TRBV6-1 | . | TRBD1 | TGTGCCAGCAGTGAAAGTATCGGACAGGGGACCTACGAGCAGTACTTC | CASSESIGQGTYEQYF
TRBJ1-1 | TRBV2 | few | TRBD1 | TGTGCCAGCATACCGGGACAGGGACTTGGAGCTTTCTTT | CASIPGQGLGAFF
TRBJ2-7 | TRBV20-1 | . | . | TGCAGTGCTAGTAGCGAGAGCGAGCAGTACTTC | CSASSESEQYF
TRBJ2-7 | TRBV6-1 | once | . | TGTGCCAGCAGTGAGAGCTCCTACGAGCAGTACTTC | CASSESSYEQYF
TRBJ2-1 | TRBV7-9 | few | . | TGTGCCAGCAGCGGAAACTTATACAATGAGCAGTTCTTC | CASSGNLYNEQFF
TRBJ2-7 | TRBV7-2 | . | . | TGTGCCAGCATGAGAGGTAGCGGTCCCTACGAGCAGTACTTC | CASMRGSGPYEQYF
TRBJ1-5 | TRBV7-2 | . | . | TGTGCCAGCAGCTTGACGACGGATAGCAATCAGCCCCAGCATTTT | CASSLTTDSNQPQHF
TRBJ1-2 | TRBV19 | . | . | TGTGCCAGTAGTATAGATAAGGGATACTATGGCTACACCTTC | CASSIDKGYYGYTF
TRBJ1-3 | TRBV5-1 | . | . | TGCGCCAGCAGCTTGGACCGGACAGCTGGAAACACCATATATTTT | CASSLDRTAGNTIYF